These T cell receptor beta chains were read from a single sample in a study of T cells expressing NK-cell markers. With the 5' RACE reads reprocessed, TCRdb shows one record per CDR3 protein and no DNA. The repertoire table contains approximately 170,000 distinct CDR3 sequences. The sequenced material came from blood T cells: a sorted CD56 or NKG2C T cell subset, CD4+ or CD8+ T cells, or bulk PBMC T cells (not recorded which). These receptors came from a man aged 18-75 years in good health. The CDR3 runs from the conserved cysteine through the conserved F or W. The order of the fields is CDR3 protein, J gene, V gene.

cdr3_aa: CASSFPAGGEDDTDTQYF; j_call: TRBJ2-3; v_call: TRBV11-2
cdr3_aa: CASSEGGDRGIGETQYF; j_call: TRBJ2-5; v_call: TRBV2
cdr3_aa: CASSDWDSSEKLFF; j_call: TRBJ1-4; v_call: TRBV2
cdr3_aa: CASRHWDRGNEQFF; j_call: TRBJ2-1; v_call: TRBV6-2/TRBV6-3
cdr3_aa: CASGLTGQPYTGELFF; j_call: TRBJ2-2; v_call: TRBV12-5
cdr3_aa: CASRDISTDTQYF; j_call: TRBJ2-3; v_call: TRBV6-6
cdr3_aa: CASSTLGVGVTEAFF; j_call: TRBJ1-1; v_call: TRBV5-4
cdr3_aa: CASSVGGGVFASPLHF; j_call: TRBJ1-6; v_call: TRBV9
cdr3_aa: CAISEGQHTGYGYTF; j_call: TRBJ1-2; v_call: TRBV10-3
cdr3_aa: CASSLGDRNYGYTF; j_call: TRBJ1-2; v_call: TRBV7-9
cdr3_aa: CASSEFGLVESDTQYF; j_call: TRBJ2-3; v_call: TRBV10-2
cdr3_aa: CATSSTGVRRINEKLFF; j_call: TRBJ1-4; v_call: TRBV15
cdr3_aa: CASSYSAGTEAFF; j_call: TRBJ1-1; v_call: TRBV6-6
cdr3_aa: CASSLYMTTEQYF; j_call: TRBJ2-7; v_call: TRBV5-5
cdr3_aa: CSARVLAGNEQFF; j_call: TRBJ2-1; v_call: TRBV20-1
cdr3_aa: CSAPFGGPGNEQFF; j_call: TRBJ2-1; v_call: TRBV20-1
cdr3_aa: CASSWALTGGRSYEQYF; j_call: TRBJ2-7; v_call: TRBV11-2
cdr3_aa: CASSGGARANVLTF; j_call: TRBJ2-6; v_call: TRBV2
cdr3_aa: CASRRGASSYNEQFF; j_call: TRBJ2-1; v_call: TRBV27
cdr3_aa: CASSFPTAANSPLHF; j_call: TRBJ1-6; v_call: TRBV28
cdr3_aa: CASSLSTGSNTEAFF; j_call: TRBJ1-1; v_call: TRBV7-6
cdr3_aa: CSARGQTSSYEQYF; j_call: TRBJ2-7; v_call: TRBV20-1
cdr3_aa: CASSLVNRDYTEAFF; j_call: TRBJ1-1; v_call: TRBV7-9
cdr3_aa: CASSLIGGLQFF; j_call: TRBJ2-1; v_call: TRBV7-2
cdr3_aa: CSVRVSGNTIYF; j_call: TRBJ1-3; v_call: TRBV29-1
cdr3_aa: CASSFLPAGEQFF; j_call: TRBJ2-1; v_call: TRBV12-3/TRBV12-4
cdr3_aa: CASSYGLGPNEQFF; j_call: TRBJ2-1; v_call: TRBV6-2/TRBV6-3
cdr3_aa: CSASGDREFDQPQHF; j_call: TRBJ1-5; v_call: TRBV20-1